Described below is a single T cell receptor (beta chain) sequence and its context. The antigen this receptor binds is unknown. No much larger clone exists at a distance of one base, and base qualities are not known. This record belongs to a study of control samples from healthy donors and cancer patients (dated by TCRdb to 2018 to 2020). The CDR3 measures 16 amino acids from cysteine to phenylalanine. The DNA shown is the 48-base CDR3, in frame from base 1. The germline ends are 11 bases apart after V is trimmed by 0 bases and J by 2 bases. CDR1 is given as ENHRY and CDR2 as SYGVKD, both from the germline V gene. The library relied on the immunoSEQ multiplex PCR assay. TCRdb stores this immuneACCESS table with in-frame sequences only. Part of the clones is absent; in the studies checked, under half of the shortfall reflects unresolved V genes, and no reason is known for the rest. This sample comprises around 55,000 clones, roughly nine tenths of them detected only once. Approximately 1.4% of the sample is taken by the ten largest.

Sequences were obtained from PBMCs. This receptor chain uses TRBV10-3 and TRBJ1-5, with TRBD1 tentatively as D gene (6 bases match). The sequence derives from a man in his forties or fifties with colorectal cancer. The CDR3 reads CAISESGASGNQPQHF. The nucleotide sequence is given as TGTGCCATCAGTGAGTCGGGGGCGTCTGGCAATCAGCCCCAGCATTTT.